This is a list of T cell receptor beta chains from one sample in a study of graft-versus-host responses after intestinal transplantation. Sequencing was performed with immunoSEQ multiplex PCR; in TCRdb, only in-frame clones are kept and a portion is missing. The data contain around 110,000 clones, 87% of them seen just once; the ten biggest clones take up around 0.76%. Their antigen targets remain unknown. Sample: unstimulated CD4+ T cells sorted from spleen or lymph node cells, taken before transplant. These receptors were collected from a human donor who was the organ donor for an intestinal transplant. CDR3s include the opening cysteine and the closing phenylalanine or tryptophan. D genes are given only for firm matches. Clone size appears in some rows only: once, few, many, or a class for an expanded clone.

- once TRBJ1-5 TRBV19 CASSMIGQGGNQPQHF TGTGCCAGTAGTATGATAGGGCAGGGAGGCAATCAGCCCCAGCATTTT
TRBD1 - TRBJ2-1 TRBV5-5 CASSRQGAENEQFF TGTGCCAGCAGCCGACAGGGGGCGGAGAATGAGCAGTTCTTC
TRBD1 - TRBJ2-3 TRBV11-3 CASSPGQGITDTQYF TGTGCCAGCAGCCCGGGACAGGGCATCACAGATACGCAGTATTTT
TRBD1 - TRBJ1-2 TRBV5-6 CASSFLTGNFYGYTF TGTGCCAGCAGCTTCCTGACAGGGAACTTCTATGGCTACACCTTC
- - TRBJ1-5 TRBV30 CAWRGEGRWQPQHF TGTGCCTGGAGAGGTGAAGGGAGGTGGCAGCCCCAGCATTTT
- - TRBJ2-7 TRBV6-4 CASSAGTQCEQYF TGTGCCAGCAGTGCCGGGACGCAGTGCGAGCAGTACTTC
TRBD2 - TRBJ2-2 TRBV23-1 CASSQSGGSNTGELFF TGCGCCAGCAGTCAATCGGGAGGGTCCAACACCGGGGAGCTGTTTTTT
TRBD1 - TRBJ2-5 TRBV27 CASSKETGGVETQYF TGTGCCAGCAGCAAAGAGACAGGGGGCGTCGAGACCCAGTACTTC
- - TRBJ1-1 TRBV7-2 CASSLHHRVTEAFF TGTGCCAGCAGCTTGCATCACAGAGTCACTGAAGCTTTCTTT
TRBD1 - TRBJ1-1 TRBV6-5 CASSTPGGRAEAFF TGTGCCAGCAGTACCCCAGGGGGGAGGGCTGAAGCTTTCTTT
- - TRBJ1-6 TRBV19 CASSERARSNSPLHF TGTGCCAGTAGCGAAAGGGCGCGGAGTAATTCACCCCTCCACTTT
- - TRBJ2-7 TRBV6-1 CASSVGHSYEQYF TGTGCCAGCAGTGTGGGACACTCCTACGAGCAGTACTTC
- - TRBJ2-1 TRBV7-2 CASSFLGGSSYNEQFF TGTGCCAGCAGCTTCCTAGGGGGGTCGTCCTACAATGAGCAGTTCTTC
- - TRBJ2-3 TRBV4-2 CASSQDASVTDTQYF TGTGCCAGCAGCCAAGATGCTAGCGTCACAGATACGCAGTATTTT
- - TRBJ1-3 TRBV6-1 CASSVLRHSGNTIYF TGTGCCAGCAGTGTTTTGAGGCACTCTGGAAACACCATATATTTT
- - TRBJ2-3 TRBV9 CASSVGIAVGGVADTQYF TGTGCCAGCAGCGTGGGGATAGCGGTGGGGGGTGTGGCAGATACGCAGTATTTT
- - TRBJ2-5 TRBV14 CASSQELALYQETQYF TGTGCCAGCAGCCAAGAATTAGCCCTGTACCAAGAGACCCAGTACTTC
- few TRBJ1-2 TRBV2 CASSGGAGAHYGYTF TGTGCCAGCAGCGGTGGGGCAGGGGCTCATTATGGCTACACCTTC
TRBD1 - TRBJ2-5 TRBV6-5 CASRVGTGFIVTQYF TGTGCCAGCAGGGTGGGGACAGGGTTCATTGTGACCCAGTACTTC
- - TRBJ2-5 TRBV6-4 CASSDPSGKSGTQGEQYF TGTGCCAGCAGTGACCCATCGGGAAAATCCGGGACACAAGGTGAGCAGTACTTC
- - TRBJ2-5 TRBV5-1 CASSLGEVQETQYF TGCGCCAGCAGCTTGGGGGAGGTTCAAGAGACCCAGTACTTC
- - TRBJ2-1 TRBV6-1 CASSEPGEVINEQFF TGTGCCAGCAGTGAACCGGGGGAGGTCATCAATGAGCAGTTCTTC
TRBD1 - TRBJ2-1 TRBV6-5 CASSSDRGSYNEQFF TGTGCCAGCAGTTCAGACAGGGGGTCCTACAATGAGCAGTTCTTC
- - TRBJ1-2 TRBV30 CAWRPRGHYGYTF TGTGCCTGGAGACCCAGAGGACACTATGGCTACACCTTC
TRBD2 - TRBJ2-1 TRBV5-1 CASSLDQRGGREQFF TGCGCCAGCAGCTTGGACCAGCGGGGGGGCAGGGAGCAGTTCTTC
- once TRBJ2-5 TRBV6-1 CASSYPPPETQYF TGTGCCAGCTCATACCCCCCACCGGAGACCCAGTACTTC
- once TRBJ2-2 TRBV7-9 CASSLRSLLANTGELFF TGTGCCAGCAGCTTAAGAAGTCTCCTCGCGAACACCGGGGAGCTGTTTTTT
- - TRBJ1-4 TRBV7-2 CASSLSGRATNEKLFF TGTGCCAGCAGCTTATCAGGGAGGGCAACTAATGAAAAACTGTTTTTT
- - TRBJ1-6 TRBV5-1 CASSLDGHGNSPLHF TGCGCCAGCAGCCTGGATGGACACGGTAATTCACCCCTCCACTTT
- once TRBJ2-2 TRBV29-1 CSAPGPGSATGELFF TGCAGCGCACCGGGACCCGGTTCTGCTACCGGGGAGCTGTTTTTT
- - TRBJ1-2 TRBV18 CASSPPGPSSNYGYTF TGTGCCAGCTCACCACCGGGTCCATCGAGTAACTATGGCTACACCTTC
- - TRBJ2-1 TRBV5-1 CASSLGSSYNEQFF TGCGCCAGCAGCCTGGGGAGCTCCTACAATGAGCAGTTCTTC
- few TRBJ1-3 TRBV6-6 CASSWEGNGNTIYF TGTGCCAGCAGTTGGGAGGGAAACGGAAACACCATATATTTT
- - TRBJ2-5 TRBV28 CASRGLISRETQYF TGTGCCAGCAGGGGGCTTATCTCCCGAGAGACCCAGTACTTC
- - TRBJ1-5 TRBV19 CASSQGSIRGGNQPQHF TGTGCCAGTAGTCAGGGGTCAATAAGAGGAGGCAATCAGCCCCAGCATTTT
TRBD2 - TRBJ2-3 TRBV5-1 CASSGGGTGDTQYF TGCGCCAGCAGCGGCGGGGGGACGGGCGATACGCAGTATTTT
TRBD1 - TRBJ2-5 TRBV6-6 CASRPGQGEETQYF TGTGCCAGCAGGCCGGGACAGGGAGAAGAGACCCAGTACTTC
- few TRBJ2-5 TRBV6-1 CASRKGSRETQYF TGTGCCAGCAGGAAGGGTAGCAGAGAGACCCAGTACTTC
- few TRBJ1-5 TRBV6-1 CASSDPGRIGDSNQPQHF TGTGCCAGCAGTGACCCAGGACGGATAGGGGATAGCAATCAGCCCCAGCATTTT
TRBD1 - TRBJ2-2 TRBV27 CASSLFPGTGATGELFF TGTGCCAGCAGTTTATTCCCCGGGACAGGTGCCACCGGGGAGCTGTTTTTT
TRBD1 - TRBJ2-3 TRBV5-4 CASNYIDRADTQYF TGTGCCAGCAACTATATCGACAGGGCAGATACGCAGTATTTT
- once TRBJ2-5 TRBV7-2 CASSLDGETQYF TGTGCCAGCAGCTTAGACGGCGAGACCCAGTACTTC
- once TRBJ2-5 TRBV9 CASSVAVGEKTQYF TGTGCCAGCAGCGTAGCTGTTGGGGAAAAGACCCAGTACTTC
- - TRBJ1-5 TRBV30 CAWSVSRGISGQPQHF TGTGCCTGGAGTGTAAGTCGAGGGATATCTGGTCAGCCCCAGCATTTT
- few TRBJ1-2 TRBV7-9 CASERTGGSGAYGYTF TGTGCCAGCGAAAGAACGGGGGGCTCAGGGGCCTATGGCTACACCTTC
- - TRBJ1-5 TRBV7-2 CASSPYPTGGNQPQHF TGTGCCAGCAGCCCCTACCCGACAGGTGGGAATCAGCCCCAGCATTTT
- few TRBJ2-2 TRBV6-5 CASSRDIHTGELFF TGTGCCAGCAGTCGGGACATTCATACCGGGGAGCTGTTTTTT
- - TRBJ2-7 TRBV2 CASTLGPYEQYF TGTGCCAGCACCCTGGGCCCCTACGAGCAGTACTTC
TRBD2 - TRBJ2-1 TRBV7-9 CASSLRTSGRYNEQFF TGTGCCAGCAGCCTCAGAACTAGCGGGAGATACAATGAGCAGTTCTTC
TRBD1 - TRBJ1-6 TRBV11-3 CASSVTGTGGSPLHF TGTGCCAGCAGCGTAACCGGGACAGGCGGTTCACCCCTCCACTTT
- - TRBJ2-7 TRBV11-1 CASSLVGGGVYEQYF TGTGCCAGCAGCTTAGTTGGAGGGGGCGTCTACGAGCAGTACTTC
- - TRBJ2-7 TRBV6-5 CASSYDRYEQYF TGTGCCAGCAGTTACGACAGGTACGAGCAGTACTTC
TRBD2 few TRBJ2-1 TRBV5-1 CASSWLAGGNEQFF TGCGCCAGCAGCTGGCTAGCGGGGGGCAATGAGCAGTTCTTC
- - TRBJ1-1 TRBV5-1 CASSLGHTANTEAFF TGCGCCAGCAGCTTGGGACACACAGCCAACACTGAAGCTTTCTTT
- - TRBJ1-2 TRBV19 CASKMSPAGGYTF TGTGCCAGTAAAATGTCCCCCGCGGGTGGCTACACCTTC
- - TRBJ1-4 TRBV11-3 CASSRGVSNEKLFF TGTGCCAGCAGCCGAGGGGTATCTAATGAAAAACTGTTTTTT
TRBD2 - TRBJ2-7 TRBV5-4 CASSFGGSAYEQYF TGTGCCAGCAGCTTTGGCGGGAGCGCCTACGAGCAGTACTTC
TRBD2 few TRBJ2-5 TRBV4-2 CASSQGRGSGGRRETQYF TGTGCCAGCAGCCAAGGGAGGGGTAGCGGGGGGCGGAGGGAGACCCAGTACTTC
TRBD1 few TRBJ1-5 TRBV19 CAGAPGQGQPQHF TGTGCCGGGGCCCCGGGACAGGGACAGCCCCAGCATTTT